These T cell receptor beta chains were read from a single sample in a study of shared clonotypes between healthy human individuals. TCRdb's table, derived via immunoSEQ multiplex PCR, lists solely in-frame clones and lacks some. The sample lists over 850,000 clones, more than 75% occurring once. Source material: memory CD4+ T cells from PBMCs. These receptors all stem from a man younger than 35 in good health. Some clones in this sample may be carry-over from other donors' samples. CDR3s include the opening cysteine and the closing phenylalanine or tryptophan. The D gene is left open where the match is weak. A row's size may be missing; if present it is once, few, many or a size class.

V gene: TRBV28; clone size: -; D gene: TRBD1; J gene: TRBJ2-2; CDR3 DNA: TGTGCCAGCAGTCCCAGGGGGCGGGTCACCGGGGAGCTGTTTTTT; CDR3 protein: CASSPRGRVTGELFF
V gene: TRBV5-4; clone size: -; D gene: -; J gene: TRBJ2-3; CDR3 DNA: TGTGCCAGCAGCTTGTACAGGACCACAGATACGCAGTATTTT; CDR3 protein: CASSLYRTTDTQYF
V gene: TRBV4-1; clone size: few; D gene: -; J gene: TRBJ2-2; CDR3 DNA: TGCGCCAGCAGCCAAGTCGGGAGTGCCGGGGAGCTGTTTTTT; CDR3 protein: CASSQVGSAGELFF
V gene: TRBV6-5; clone size: -; D gene: -; J gene: TRBJ1-1; CDR3 DNA: TGTGCCAGCAGTTACTCGAGAGTCTCTCCCACTGAAGCTTTCTTT; CDR3 protein: CASSYSRVSPTEAFF
V gene: TRBV2; clone size: -; D gene: TRBD1; J gene: TRBJ2-7; CDR3 DNA: TGTGCCAGCAGTGAAAGGGGACAGGGGTCCTACGAGCAGTACTTC; CDR3 protein: CASSERGQGSYEQYF
V gene: TRBV12-5; clone size: few; D gene: -; J gene: TRBJ2-7; CDR3 DNA: TGTGCTAGTGGTTTGGGCCTACCGGGAGCTCGGGAGCAGTACTTC; CDR3 protein: CASGLGLPGAREQYF
V gene: TRBV5-4; clone size: -; D gene: -; J gene: TRBJ1-1; CDR3 DNA: TGTGCCAGCAGCGGGACAACGAACACTGAAGCTTTCTTT; CDR3 protein: CASSGTTNTEAFF
V gene: TRBV4-1; clone size: few; D gene: TRBD1; J gene: TRBJ1-2; CDR3 DNA: TGCGCCAGCAGCCCCCCGGGACAGGCGAGAAACTATGGCTACACCTTC; CDR3 protein: CASSPPGQARNYGYTF
V gene: TRBV6-1; clone size: -; D gene: TRBD1; J gene: TRBJ2-7; CDR3 DNA: TGTGCCAGCAGCGAAGCCGGGAAAGGGGGCTCGGGGCAGTACTTC; CDR3 protein: CASSEAGKGGSGQYF
V gene: TRBV7-9; clone size: -; D gene: TRBD1; J gene: TRBJ2-1; CDR3 DNA: TGTGCCAGCAGTATTACAGGGGGCGGGGTGATCTTC; CDR3 protein: CASSITGGGVIF
V gene: TRBV27; clone size: -; D gene: -; J gene: TRBJ1-5; CDR3 DNA: TGTGCCAGCAGTTGGGCTCGGAATCAGCCCCAGCATTTT; CDR3 protein: CASSWARNQPQHF
V gene: TRBV7-8; clone size: few; D gene: -; J gene: TRBJ2-4; CDR3 DNA: TGTGCCAGCAGCTCCCCGGCGAACAAGAAAAACATTCAGTACTTC; CDR3 protein: CASSSPANKKNIQYF
V gene: TRBV30; clone size: -; D gene: -; J gene: TRBJ1-2; CDR3 DNA: TGTGCCACCCCCGGGGGTCCCCATGGCTACACCTTC; CDR3 protein: CATPGGPHGYTF
V gene: TRBV19; clone size: -; D gene: TRBD1; J gene: TRBJ1-4; CDR3 DNA: TGTGCCAGTAGCTCGACAGGGAGCGAAAAACTGTTTTTT; CDR3 protein: CASSSTGSEKLFF
V gene: TRBV30; clone size: -; D gene: -; J gene: TRBJ1-1; CDR3 DNA: TGTGCCTGGAGTATTCGGGCAGTAAACACTGAAGCTTTCTTT; CDR3 protein: CAWSIRAVNTEAFF
V gene: TRBV19; clone size: many; D gene: -; J gene: TRBJ2-1; CDR3 DNA: TGTGCCAGTAGTATAGGGGCAGGCCGAGACAATGAGCAGTTCTTC; CDR3 protein: CASSIGAGRDNEQFF
V gene: TRBV2; clone size: -; D gene: -; J gene: TRBJ1-4; CDR3 DNA: TGTGCCAGCAGAAAACTGGGGCAGGGGTTTGAAAAACTGTTTTTT; CDR3 protein: CASRKLGQGFEKLFF
V gene: TRBV11-2; clone size: -; D gene: -; J gene: TRBJ2-3; CDR3 DNA: TGTGCCAGCAGCCCAACCCCAGGGGTTACGCAGTATTTT; CDR3 protein: CASSPTPGVTQYF
V gene: TRBV5-6; clone size: once; D gene: TRBD2; J gene: TRBJ2-7; CDR3 DNA: TGTGCCAGCAGCTCCACTAGCGGGACCGCATCCTACGAGCAGTACTTC; CDR3 protein: CASSSTSGTASYEQYF
V gene: TRBV5-1; clone size: -; D gene: TRBD1; J gene: TRBJ1-4; CDR3 DNA: TGCGCCAGCAGCTCCGGACAGGCCCCGGAAAAACTGTTTTTT; CDR3 protein: CASSSGQAPEKLFF
V gene: TRBV18; clone size: -; D gene: -; J gene: TRBJ2-5; CDR3 DNA: TGTGCCAGCTCACCCCCCTCGGAGACCCAGTACTTC; CDR3 protein: CASSPPSETQYF
V gene: TRBV11-3; clone size: -; D gene: TRBD1; J gene: TRBJ1-5; CDR3 DNA: TGTGCCAGCAGCGCCCACAGGGGGCAGCCCCAGCATTTT; CDR3 protein: CASSAHRGQPQHF
V gene: TRBV11-1; clone size: few; D gene: -; J gene: TRBJ2-3; CDR3 DNA: TGTGCCAGCAGCCGAAGCGGGAGCACAGATACGCAGTATTTT; CDR3 protein: CASSRSGSTDTQYF
V gene: TRBV18; clone size: -; D gene: -; J gene: TRBJ1-4; CDR3 DNA: TGTGCCAGCTCACTAAATCCGGGACGAGAAAATGAAAAACTGTTTTTT; CDR3 protein: CASSLNPGRENEKLFF
V gene: TRBV19; clone size: -; D gene: -; J gene: TRBJ1-5; CDR3 DNA: TGTGCCAGTAGTAAGCAGGGAGTGCGCAATCAGCCCCAGCATTTT; CDR3 protein: CASSKQGVRNQPQHF
V gene: TRBV28; clone size: once; D gene: -; J gene: TRBJ1-1; CDR3 DNA: TGTGCCAGCAGAGAGGGAGGTGACAACACTGAAGCTTTCTTT; CDR3 protein: CASREGGDNTEAFF
V gene: TRBV6-1; clone size: -; D gene: TRBD1; J gene: TRBJ1-5; CDR3 DNA: TGTGCCAGCAGAGGACAGGGGTCCAATCAGCCCCAGCATTTT; CDR3 protein: CASRGQGSNQPQHF
V gene: TRBV27; clone size: -; D gene: -; J gene: TRBJ2-1; CDR3 DNA: TGTGCCAGCAGTCCAAGTCCCGGGGGCTCCTACAATGAGCAGTTCTTC; CDR3 protein: CASSPSPGGSYNEQFF
V gene: TRBV5-1; clone size: -; D gene: -; J gene: TRBJ2-5; CDR3 DNA: TGCGCCAGCAGCACTTCCCTCGGACTAATCCAAGAGACCCAGTACTTC; CDR3 protein: CASSTSLGLIQETQYF
V gene: TRBV2; clone size: -; D gene: TRBD2; J gene: TRBJ2-1; CDR3 DNA: TGTGCCGCGGGACTAGCCCTATACAATGAGCAGTTCTTC; CDR3 protein: CAAGLALYNEQFF
V gene: TRBV5-1; clone size: -; D gene: TRBD2; J gene: TRBJ2-7; CDR3 DNA: TGCGCCAGCAGCCCCGGGCTGGCGGGAGCCTACGAGCAGTACTTC; CDR3 protein: CASSPGLAGAYEQYF
V gene: TRBV7-3; clone size: many; D gene: -; J gene: TRBJ2-2; CDR3 DNA: TGTGCCAGCAGCCCCGGGACCTTCACCGGGGAGCTGTTTTTT; CDR3 protein: CASSPGTFTGELFF
V gene: TRBV28; clone size: -; D gene: -; J gene: TRBJ2-4; CDR3 DNA: TGTGCCAGCAGTCTAGGGGGAGCGGCCAAAAACATTCAGTACTTC; CDR3 protein: CASSLGGAAKNIQYF
V gene: TRBV28; clone size: once; D gene: -; J gene: TRBJ1-4; CDR3 DNA: TGTGCCAGCAGCTTCAGAGAAAGACTGGATCCAACTAATGAAAAACTGTTTTTT; CDR3 protein: CASSFRERLDPTNEKLFF
V gene: TRBV28; clone size: -; D gene: -; J gene: TRBJ1-5; CDR3 DNA: TGTGCCAGCAGTCTTTTCGAAGGCAGCAATCAGCCCCAGCATTTT; CDR3 protein: CASSLFEGSNQPQHF
V gene: TRBV5-4; clone size: -; D gene: TRBD1; J gene: TRBJ1-6; CDR3 DNA: TGTGCCAGCAGCCACGACAGGGGGAATTCACCCCTCCACTTT; CDR3 protein: CASSHDRGNSPLHF
V gene: TRBV28; clone size: -; D gene: TRBD1; J gene: TRBJ2-5; CDR3 DNA: TGTGCCAGCAGTTCTGGGACAGGGAGCGTTCGAGAGACCCAGTACTTC; CDR3 protein: CASSSGTGSVRETQYF
V gene: TRBV7-3; clone size: -; D gene: -; J gene: TRBJ2-5; CDR3 DNA: TGTGCCAGCAGCTTAACCGCAGGCCCCGGGGAGACCCAGTACTTC; CDR3 protein: CASSLTAGPGETQYF
V gene: TRBV10-3; clone size: few; D gene: TRBD1; J gene: TRBJ2-1; CDR3 DNA: TGTGCCATCAGTGACGGGACAGGGGGATCCTACAATGAGCAGTTCTTC; CDR3 protein: CAISDGTGGSYNEQFF
V gene: TRBV19; clone size: -; D gene: TRBD1; J gene: TRBJ1-1; CDR3 DNA: TGTGCCAGTGCTCCAACGAGGGGGCTCACTGAAGCTTTCTTT; CDR3 protein: CASAPTRGLTEAFF
V gene: TRBV28; clone size: few; D gene: TRBD1; J gene: TRBJ2-3; CDR3 DNA: TGTGCCAGCAGCATCGGGACAGGTTTTGATACGCAGTATTTT; CDR3 protein: CASSIGTGFDTQYF